The table lists the clone carrying this T cell receptor (beta chain) with many counts. Its antigen is still unknown. There were TCR beta CDR3 regions amplified from RNA transcripts. The study used the HTBI primer set for a first-round RT-PCR of the TCR CDR3. Each CDR3 protein is one row after TCRdb ran MiXCR on the multiplex PCR reads. The table lists a few hundred thousand distinct CDR3 sequences, about a sixth of them singletons. Every diagnosis used clinical symptoms, serum thyroxine and TRAb, thyroid ultrasound and orbital computed tomography. This record belongs to a study of T cells in Graves' hyperthyroidism and ophthalmopathy. Whole-study context: Initial diagnosis, before any treatment, was when peripheral blood was collected.

CDR3 length: 15 residues. Losses at the gene ends were 4 bases for V and 4 bases for J; bases not matched to a gene: 9. Germline V gene lookup returns CDR1 SGHAT and CDR2 FQNNGV. Study-level points and caveats: Blood held most thyroid clonotypes expanded above 0.001 frequency. The model anticipated ophthalmopathy a median about six months pre-onset.

V is TRBV11-2 and J is TRBJ1-2; 7 positions agree with TRBD1. Material for sequencing was blood. The sequence derives from a woman between 40 and 50 years old with Graves' ophthalmopathy. The CDR3 nucleotides are TGTGCCAGCAGCTCCCAAGGGGGACAGATCTATGGCTACACCTTC. This codes for CASSSQGGQIYGYTF.